One sample yielded the 9 T cell receptor beta chains listed below, sequenced in a study of Ad26.COV2.S vaccination and SARS-CoV-2 variants (dated by TCRdb to the early 2020s). Libraries were made using the immunoSEQ multiplex PCR assay. In TCRdb, the immuneACCESS table is reduced to in-frame sequences with V and J assigned. These tables do not hold every clone; where another copy was compared, an unresolved V gene accounts for under half, and the others remain unexplained. For this sample there are fewer than 500,000 clones; nearly 90% appear just once. The ten largest make up 2% to 3% of the sample. Read against the paper, the sample's treatment or condition label means: approximately 18 received Ad26.COV2.S at low or high dose, single or two shots; about five received placebo; per-sample allocation not given. For vaccine and placebo recipients, repertoires were sequenced using samples collected on day 63 after the first injection.

The sequencing used peripheral blood, collected in a trial of Ad26.COV2.S vaccine versus placebo. These receptors were collected from a person between 18 and 60 years old who received the Ad26.COV2.S COVID-19 vaccine or a placebo.

The rearrangement uses TRBV4-2 and TRBJ2-1; TRBD1 or TRBD2 may be the D gene (5 bases each). The germline V gene has CDR1 LGHNA and CDR2 YNFKEQ. The CDR3 has 17 residues. Trimming shortened V by 0 bases and J by 0 bases, and 12 bases separated the two germline ends. CDR3 loop: CASSQEASGGSYNEQFF. CDR3 sequence (DNA): TGTGCCAGCAGCCAAGAAGCCTCTGGGGGCTCCTACAATGAGCAGTTCTTC.

This chain links TRBV5-4 with TRBJ1-1; D ambiguous. Trimming removed 1 base at V and 4 bases at J, with 5 bases between. The CDR3 is 12 amino acids. Germline CDR1 reads SGHNT; CDR2 reads YYREEE (reference sequence). CDR3 nucleotides: TGTGCCAGCAGCTTGCACAGCACTGAAGCTTTCTTT. It encodes CASSLHSTEAFF.

The gene calls are TRBV7-9 and TRBJ2-3, with D maybe TRBD1 (5 bases). The CDR3 extends over 15 amino acids. Germline CDR1 and CDR2: SEHNR and FQNEAQ (reference sequence). Trimming stripped 1 base from V and 6 bases from J, with 14 bases between. CDR3 in DNA: TGTGCCAGCAGCTTAGTGGGGCCCAGGCGGGATACGCAGTATTTT. Residues: CASSLVGPRRDTQYF.

J is TRBJ2-5 and V is TRBV9; 8 nucleotides agree with TRBD2. The V gene end was trimmed by 7 bases and the J gene end by 2 bases; junction bases not matched to a gene: 10. The CDR3 sequence is 15 residues long. CDR1 SGDLS and CDR2 YYNGEE come from the germline V gene. The CDR3 DNA sequence: TGTGCCAGCTCCCCTACTAGCGGAGGACAAGAGACCCAGTACTTC. It codes for CASSPTSGGQETQYF.

The chain joins TRBV6-5 to TRBJ1-3, with 7 positions matching TRBD1. V dropped 7 bases and J dropped 4; count of bases not matched to a gene: 10. Germline-derived CDR1 and CDR2 are MNHEY and SVGAGI. The CDR3 loop spans 15 amino acids. In nucleotides, the CDR3 is TGTGCCAGCACTTCGTACAGGGGAGGAGGAAACACCATATATTTT. Translation gives CASTSYRGGGNTIYF.

Only one count was recorded for this clone. This rearrangement joins TRBV7-6 to TRBJ1-6; the D gene is possibly TRBD1 (6 bases). The CDR3 covers 14 residues. CDR1 is SGHVS and CDR2 is FNYEAQ in the germline V gene. V lost 5 bases, J lost 7 bases, and 12 bases lay in between. CDR3 protein: CASSQRTENSPLHF. The CDR3 DNA sequence: TGTGCCAGCAGCCAACGGACAGAAAATTCACCCCTCCACTTT.

This clone was seen a handful of times. The gene calls are TRBV19 and TRBJ2-3; 8 bases are shared with TRBD2. The CDR3 extends over 14 amino acids. Germline V gene sequence: CDR1 LNHDA, CDR2 SQIVND (reference sequence). Losses at the gene ends were 4 bases for V and 0 bases for J; bases not matched to a gene: 0. The CDR3 sequence: CASSSGRSTDTQYF. The CDR3 region has the DNA TGTGCCAGTAGTAGCGGGAGGAGCACAGATACGCAGTATTTT.

The chain uses TRBV7-2 and TRBJ1-1, with no clear D. There are 13 residues in the CDR3. V gave up 3 bases and J gave up 3 bases, with 8 bases separating them. Germline CDR1 reads SGHTA; CDR2 reads FQGNSA. The CDR3 loop is CASSFSAYTEAFF. The CDR3 bases are TGTGCCAGCAGCTTTTCAGCGTACACTGAAGCTTTCTTT.

The V gene is TRBV6-6, the J gene TRBJ1-2; D is perhaps TRBD1 (5 bases). Germline V gene sequence: CDR1 MNHNY, CDR2 SVGAGI (reference sequence). The CDR3 is 15 amino acids. Trimming took off 6 bases at V and 7 bases at J, with 21 bases between the two ends. As DNA, the CDR3 is TGTGCCAGCAGCCACGGGGCCAGGCAGATCGCTGGCTACACCTTC. Translated, it gives CASSHGARQIAGYTF.